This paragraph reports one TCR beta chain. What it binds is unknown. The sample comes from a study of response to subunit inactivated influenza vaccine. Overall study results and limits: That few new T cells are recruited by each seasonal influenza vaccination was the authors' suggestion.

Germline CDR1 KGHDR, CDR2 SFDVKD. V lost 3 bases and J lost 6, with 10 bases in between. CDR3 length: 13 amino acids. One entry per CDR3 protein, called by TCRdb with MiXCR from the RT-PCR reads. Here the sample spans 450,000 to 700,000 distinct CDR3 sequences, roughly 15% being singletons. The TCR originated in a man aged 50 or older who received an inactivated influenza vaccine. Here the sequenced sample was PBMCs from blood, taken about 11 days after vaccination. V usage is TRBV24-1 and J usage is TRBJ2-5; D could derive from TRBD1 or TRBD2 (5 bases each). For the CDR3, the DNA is TGTGCCACCAGTGATGGGGGAGTGAAGACCCAGTACTTC. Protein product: CATSDGGVKTQYF.